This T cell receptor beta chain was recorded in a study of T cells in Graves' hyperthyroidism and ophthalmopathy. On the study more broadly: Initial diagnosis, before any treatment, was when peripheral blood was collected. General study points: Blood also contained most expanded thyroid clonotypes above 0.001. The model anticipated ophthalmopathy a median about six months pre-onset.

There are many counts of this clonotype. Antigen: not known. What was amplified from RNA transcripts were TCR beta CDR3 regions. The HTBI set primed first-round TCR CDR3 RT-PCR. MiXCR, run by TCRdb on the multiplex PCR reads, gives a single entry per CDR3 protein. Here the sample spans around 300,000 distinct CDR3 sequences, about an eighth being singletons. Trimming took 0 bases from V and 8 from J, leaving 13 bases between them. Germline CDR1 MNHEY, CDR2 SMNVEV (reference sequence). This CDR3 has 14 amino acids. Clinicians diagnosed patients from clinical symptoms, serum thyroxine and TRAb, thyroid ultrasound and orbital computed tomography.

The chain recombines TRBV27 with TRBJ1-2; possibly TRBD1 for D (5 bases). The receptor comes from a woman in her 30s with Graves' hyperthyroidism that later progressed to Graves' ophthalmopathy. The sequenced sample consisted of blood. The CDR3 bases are TGTGCCAGCAGTTTATCGGCTAGGGGAAGAGGCTACACCTTC. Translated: CASSLSARGRGYTF.